These 20 T cell receptor beta chains share one sample of origin, sequenced in a study of blood T cell repertoires in COVID-19. The protocol was immunoSEQ multiplex PCR, while the TCRdb copy is restricted to in-frame clones and leaves out a portion. The sample lists about 330,000 clones, roughly 90% seen once, with about a fifth in the top ten. The sample consisted of PBMCs or T cells enriched from blood (not recorded which). The receptor set was obtained from a woman in her thirties who had recovered from COVID-19.

V and J are TRBV7-2 and TRBJ2-1, with D maybe TRBD1 (6 bases). Germline V gives CDR1 SGHTA, CDR2 FQGNSA. This CDR3 has 14 residues. Trimming removed 5 bases from V and 6 bases from J, with 14 bases in between. The CDR3 DNA follows: TGTGCCAGCAGCCCCAGCACAGGGTTCAATGAGCAGTTCTTC. It specifies CASSPSTGFNEQFF.

This chain uses TRBV29-1 with TRBJ2-7; 7 nucleotides match TRBD2. The CDR3 covers 13 residues. Germline V gene sequence: CDR1 SQVTM, CDR2 ANQGSEA. J was trimmed by 2 bases and V by 5 bases; bases with no gene match: 6. This CDR3 is CSVHTSEAYEQYF. DNA of the CDR3: TGCAGCGTTCACACTAGCGAGGCCTACGAGCAGTACTTC.

The gene calls are TRBV5-1 and TRBJ2-7; D is undetermined. The ends were cut back, 0 bases at V and 1 base at J, with 8 bases in the middle. The CDR3 is 14 residues long. Germline loops: CDR1 SGHRS, CDR2 YFSETQ. This CDR3 is CASSLEAESYEQYF. The CDR3 DNA is TGCGCCAGCAGCTTGGAGGCGGAATCCTACGAGCAGTACTTC.

This chain connects TRBV14 to TRBJ1-1; D perhaps matches TRBD1 (5 bases). The CDR3 covers 19 residues. V lost 0 bases and J lost 1, with 21 bases in between. Germline V CDR1 and CDR2: SGHDN, FVKESK. The CDR3 sequence is CASSQDLGGRFRGNTEAFF. CDR3 sequence (DNA): TGTGCCAGCAGCCAAGATCTGGGGGGAAGATTTCGTGGGAACACTGAAGCTTTCTTT.

The V and J genes are TRBV11-3 and TRBJ1-1; D is perhaps TRBD1 (6 bases). Germline V gene sequence: CDR1 SGHNT, CDR2 YENEEA. Trimming removed 5 bases at V and 5 bases at J, with 15 bases between. This CDR3 contains 14 residues. In nucleotides, the CDR3 is TGTGCCAGCAGCCCTGACGGGGGGCGAACTGAAGCTTTCTTT. Translating gives CASSPDGGRTEAFF. The whole variable domain, remainder taken from reference TRBV11-3 and TRBJ1-1, is EAGVVQSPRYKIIEKKQPVAFWCNPISGHNTLYWYLQNLGQGPELLIRYENEEAVDDSQLPKDRFSAERLKGVDSTLKIQPAELGDSAVYLCASSPDGGRTEAFFGQGTRLTVV.

The table lists this clone with a count of one. The rearrangement joins TRBV9 to TRBJ2-1; 14 positions agree with TRBD2. J was trimmed by 10 bases and V by 3 bases; bases with no gene match: 3. Germline V gives CDR1 SGDLS, CDR2 YYNGEE. This CDR3 spans 14 amino acids. CDR3: CASSEGLAGVEQFF. DNA of the CDR3: TGTGCCAGCAGCGAGGGACTAGCGGGAGTGGAGCAGTTCTTC.

As concerns this clone: A read error may produce the germline difference seen at one junction end. The chain uses TRBV4-3 and TRBJ2-7; tentative D call: TRBD1 (5 bases). The germline V gene encodes CDR1 LGHNA and CDR2 YSLEER. The CDR3 is 13 amino acids. CDR3 coding DNA: TGCGCCAGCAGCCAAGATAGGGGCGTTTGTTTAGACTTC. Translating gives CASSQDRGVCLDF.

V is TRBV7-2 and J is TRBJ1-6; D not resolved. The CDR3 contains 13 residues. The germline V gene encodes CDR1 SGHTA and CDR2 FQGNSA. Trimming pared 3 bases from V and 6 bases from J, leaving 6 bases between. CDR3 nucleotides: TGTGCCAGCAGCTTTGAGAGTAATTCACCCCTCCACTTT. Protein sequence: CASSFESNSPLHF. Full variable domain (remainder filled in from reference TRBV7-2 and TRBJ1-6): GAGVSQSPSNKVTEKGKDVELRCDPISGHTALYWYRQSLGQGLEFLIYFQGNSAPDKSGLPSDRFSAERTGGSVSTLTIQRTQQEDSAVYLCASSFESNSPLHFGNGTRLTVT.

The chain carries TRBV11-3 and TRBJ2-1; D may be TRBD2 (6 bases). The CDR3 covers 15 residues. V lost 5 bases and J lost 0, with 11 bases in between. Germline assignment: CDR1 SGHNT and CDR2 YENEEA. The CDR3: CASSKTRSSYNEQFF. CDR3 nucleotides: TGTGCCAGCAGCAAGACTAGGTCCTCCTACAATGAGCAGTTCTTC.

The table lists this clone with a count of one. This rearrangement joins TRBV28 to TRBJ1-1, with unresolved D. CDR3 size: 11 residues. V shed 10 bases and J shed 4 bases, with 10 bases lying between them. Per the germline V gene, CDR1 is MDHEN and CDR2 is SYDVKM. CDR3 in DNA: TGTGCCACTGCCAGGTTCACTGAAGCTTTCTTT. It is translated as CATARFTEAFF.

The chain has TRBV7-2 and TRBJ1-5; 8 nucleotides line up with TRBD1. The CDR3 is 14 amino acids. Germline trimming cut 5 bases from V and 7 bases from J; bases unmatched to any gene: 7. Germline loops: CDR1 SGHTA, CDR2 FQGNSA. CDR3 residues: CASSLDRGRQPQHF. Written as DNA, the CDR3 is TGTGCCAGCAGCCTCGACAGGGGTCGGCAGCCCCAGCATTTT.

The CDR3 loop is CASTEIQPQHF. CDR3 nucleotides: TGTGCCAGTACCGAGATCCAGCCCCAGCATTTT. V and J are TRBV19 and TRBJ1-5; D gene unclear. The germline CDR1 and CDR2 sequences are LNHDA and SQIVND (reference sequence). The CDR3 length is 11 residues. Trimming cost V 7 bases and J 7 bases, with 8 bases left between them. The full variable domain, completed using reference TRBV19 and TRBJ1-5, is DGGITQSPKYLFRKEGQNVTLSCEQNLNHDAMYWYRQDPGQGLRLIYYSQIVNDFQKGDIAEGYSVSREKKESFPLTVTSAQKNPTAFYLCASTEIQPQHFGDGTRLSIL.

The CDR3 here is CATGGSDPRYF. In nucleotides, the CDR3 is TGTGCCACCGGGGGTTCCGATCCACGGTACTTC. The V and J genes are TRBV6-5 and TRBJ2-7, with TRBD2 as a possible D gene (6 bases). CDR3 size: 11 residues. Germline CDR1 is MNHEY and CDR2 is SVGAGI. V shed 10 bases and J shed 12 bases, with 19 bases lying between them.

The chain has TRBV6-5 and TRBJ2-5, with D perhaps matching TRBD2 (5 bases). There are 15 residues in the CDR3. With 4 bases removed from V and 7 bases from J, the gap between germline ends came to 19 bases. Germline CDR1 MNHEY, CDR2 SVGAGI. The CDR3 coding sequence is TGTGCCAGCAGTTCGACCCCAACTAGTTTAGGGACCCAGTACTTC. It specifies CASSSTPTSLGTQYF.

This chain links TRBV11-3 with TRBJ2-2, with 9 nucleotides matching TRBD1. Looked up from germline, CDR1 is SGHNT and CDR2 is YENEEA. CDR3 length: 15 amino acids. V shed 6 bases and J 6 bases; nucleotides not matched to a gene: 8. Here the CDR3 DNA reads TGTGCCAGCAGGAAACAGGGGGCGGTCGCCGGGGAGCTGTTTTTT. Translation: CASRKQGAVAGELFF.

This chain joins TRBV18 and TRBJ1-1; D not certain. The CDR3 runs 16 residues. The ends were cut back, 2 bases at V and 1 base at J, with 14 bases in the middle. Per the germline V gene, CDR1 is KGHSH and CDR2 is LQKENI. This chain's CDR3 is CASSPSVDGGNTEAFF. CDR3 in DNA: TGTGCCAGCTCACCATCGGTCGACGGAGGGAACACTGAAGCTTTCTTT.

The chain couples TRBV7-2 to TRBJ2-1; TRBD1 matches 8 bases. Germline CDR1 and CDR2: SGHTA and FQGNSA. The length of the CDR3 is 17 residues. J gave up 8 bases and V 5 bases, and 17 bases lay outside the gene matches. CDR3 DNA: TGTGCCAGCAGCCGGAGACAGGGGCAGTTTTCTCTCGATGAGCAGTTCTTC. This sequence encodes CASSRRQGQFSLDEQFF.

The sample holds one count of this clone. The chain uses TRBV28 and TRBJ1-2; D gene ambiguous. The length of the CDR3 is 14 residues. Trimming left V 2 bases short and J 2 bases short, with 9 bases between. Germline V gene lookup returns CDR1 MDHEN and CDR2 SYDVKM. CDR3 protein: CASSLSNRNYGYTF. The CDR3 DNA is TGTGCCAGCAGTTTAAGTAATAGAAACTATGGCTACACCTTC.

As to this clone: The sample contains more than one DNA sequence encoding this CDR3. J is TRBJ2-2 and V is TRBV9, with 8 nucleotides matching TRBD2. The CDR3 totals 14 residues. From germline, CDR1 is SGDLS and CDR2 YYNGEE. The trim removed 0 bases at V and 5 bases at J, leaving 0 bases unmatched. CDR3 residues: CASSVAGGTGELFF. Written as DNA, the CDR3 is TGTGCCAGCAGCGTAGCGGGAGGGACCGGGGAGCTGTTTTTT.

The chain links TRBV5-4 to TRBJ2-2; TRBD2 is a possible D gene (5 bases). This CDR3 has 16 amino acids. In germline, CDR1 is SGHNT, CDR2 YYREEE (reference sequence). The germline V and J ends were trimmed by 4 bases and 7 bases, with 20 bases remaining between them. The CDR3 protein is CASSPPSTGYSGELFF. CDR3 in DNA: TGTGCCAGCAGCCCCCCATCGACGGGGTATAGCGGGGAGCTGTTTTTT.